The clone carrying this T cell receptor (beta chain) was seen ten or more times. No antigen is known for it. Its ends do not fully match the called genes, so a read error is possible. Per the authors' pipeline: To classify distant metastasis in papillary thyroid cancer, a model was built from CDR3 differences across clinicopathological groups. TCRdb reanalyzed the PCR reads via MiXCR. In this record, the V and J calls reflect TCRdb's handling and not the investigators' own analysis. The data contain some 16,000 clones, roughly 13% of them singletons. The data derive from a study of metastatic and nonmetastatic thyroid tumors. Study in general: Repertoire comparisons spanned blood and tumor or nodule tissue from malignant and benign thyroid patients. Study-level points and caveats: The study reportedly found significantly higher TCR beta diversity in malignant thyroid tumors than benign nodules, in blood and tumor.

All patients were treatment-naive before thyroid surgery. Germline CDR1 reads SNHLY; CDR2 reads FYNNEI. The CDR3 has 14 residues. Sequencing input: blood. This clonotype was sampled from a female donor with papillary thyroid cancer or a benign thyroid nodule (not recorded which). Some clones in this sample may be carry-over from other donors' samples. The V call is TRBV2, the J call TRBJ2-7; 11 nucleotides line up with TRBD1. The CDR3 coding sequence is TGTGCCAGCATAGGGGACAGGGGGTCCTCCGAGCAGTACTTC. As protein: CASIGDRGSSEQYF.